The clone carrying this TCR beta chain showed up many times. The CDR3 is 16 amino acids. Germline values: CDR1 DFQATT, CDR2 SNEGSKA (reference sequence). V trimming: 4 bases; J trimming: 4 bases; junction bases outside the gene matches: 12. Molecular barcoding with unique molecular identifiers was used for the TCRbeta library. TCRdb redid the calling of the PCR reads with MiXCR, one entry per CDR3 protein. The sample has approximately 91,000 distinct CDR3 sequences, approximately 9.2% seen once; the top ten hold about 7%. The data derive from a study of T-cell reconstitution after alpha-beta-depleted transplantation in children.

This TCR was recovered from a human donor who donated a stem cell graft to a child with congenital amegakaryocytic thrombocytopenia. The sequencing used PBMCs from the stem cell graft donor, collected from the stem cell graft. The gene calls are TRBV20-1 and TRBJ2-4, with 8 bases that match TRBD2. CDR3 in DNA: TGCAGTGCTAACCCCACATATAGCGGGATTAAAAACATTCAGTACTTC. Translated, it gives CSANPTYSGIKNIQYF.